Presented here are 29 T cell receptor beta chains from one specimen sequenced in a study of CD8 T cells in Susac syndrome. With random hexamers, reverse transcription was performed on about 0.5 to 1 ug of RNA. MiXCR was run by TCRdb on the immunoSEQ multiplex PCR reads, yielding one entry per CDR3 protein. The repertoire has 95,000 to 150,000 distinct CDR3 sequences, over 90% of them found once; the top ten carry about 0.13%. The specimen sequenced was CD4+ T cells from PBMCs. These receptors came from a human donor with Susac syndrome.

This chain links TRBV20-1 with TRBJ2-1, with 9 bases aligning to TRBD2. CDR3 length: 16 residues. The V gene's germline CDR1 is DFQATT and CDR2 SNEGSKA (reference sequence). The ends lost 3 bases at V and 0 bases at J; junction bases unmatched: 6. Written as DNA, the CDR3 is TGCAGTGCTAGGACACAGACTAGCGGCTCCTACAATGAGCAGTTCTTC. It translates to CSARTQTSGSYNEQFF.

The chain combines TRBV20-1 with TRBJ1-1; unclear D gene. CDR3 length: 12 residues. In germline, CDR1 is DFQATT, CDR2 SNEGSKA (reference sequence). Trimming cost V 0 bases and J 5 bases, with 7 bases left between them. CDR3 in amino acids: CSARDGRTEAFF. The CDR3 nucleotides are TGCAGTGCTAGAGATGGACGGACTGAAGCTTTCTTT.

The chain is built from TRBV2 and TRBJ2-5, with D unclear. With 8 bases removed from V and 5 bases from J, the gap between germline ends came to 9 bases. The germline CDR1 and CDR2 sequences are SNHLY and FYNNEI. The CDR3 runs 11 residues. CDR3: CASLGWETQYF. As DNA, the CDR3 is TGTGCCAGCTTGGGTTGGGAGACCCAGTACTTC.

In DNA, the CDR3 is TGCAGTGCTCCAAAACTAGCGACCACAGATACGCAGTATTTT. Translating gives CSAPKLATTDTQYF. The rearrangement uses TRBV20-1 and TRBJ2-3, with TRBD2 matching over 7 bases. This CDR3 is 14 amino acids long. Germline loops: CDR1 DFQATT, CDR2 SNEGSKA (reference sequence). V gave up 5 bases and J gave up 2 bases; unmatched junction bases: 7.

This clonotype was counted only a few times. The germline gene is not matched at one end of the junction; a read error may be the cause. The chain couples TRBV7-9 to TRBJ1-1; D perhaps matches TRBD1 (5 bases). In germline, CDR1 is SEHNR, CDR2 FQNEAQ (reference sequence). The CDR3 consists of 13 residues. CDR3: CASSLGANTEAFF. The CDR3, as DNA: TGTGCCAGCAGTTTAGGGGCGAACACTGAAGCTTTCTTT.

The V call is TRBV20-1, the J call TRBJ2-7, with D possibly being TRBD1 or TRBD2 (5 bases each). The CDR3 runs 15 residues. Germline CDR1 reads DFQATT; CDR2 reads SNEGSKA (reference sequence). V lost 4 bases, J lost 2 bases, and 18 bases lay in between. This CDR3 reads CSAKEEAGRTYEQYF. The CDR3 DNA sequence: TGCAGTGCTAAGGAGGAGGCAGGGAGAACCTACGAGCAGTACTTC.

The V call is TRBV28, the J call TRBJ2-7, with TRBD1 as a possible D gene (6 bases). V was trimmed by 5 bases and J by 1 base, leaving 15 bases between them. Germline lookup yields CDR1 MDHEN and CDR2 SYDVKM. The CDR3 sequence is 15 residues long. CDR3 sequence: CASSAGVMGSYEQYF. In nucleotides, the CDR3 is TGTGCCAGCAGTGCAGGGGTAATGGGTTCCTACGAGCAGTACTTC.

The V gene is TRBV5-6, the J gene TRBJ2-5; perhaps TRBD1 as D (6 bases). Germline V gene data show CDR1 as SGHDT and CDR2 as YYEEEE. The CDR3 is 14 residues long. The germline V and J ends were trimmed by 1 base and 1 base, with 8 bases remaining between them. The CDR3 is CASSLWTAQETQYF. DNA of the CDR3: TGTGCCAGCAGCTTGTGGACAGCCCAAGAGACCCAGTACTTC.

The genes are TRBV3-1 and TRBJ2-1, with 9 nucleotides matching TRBD2. The length of the CDR3 is 15 residues. V lost 0 bases to trimming and J lost 5 bases; unmatched junction nucleotides: 2. Germline V gives CDR1 LGHDT, CDR2 YNNKEL (reference sequence). CDR3 sequence: CASSQDPSGNNEQFF. Here the CDR3 DNA reads TGTGCCAGCAGCCAAGATCCTAGCGGGAACAATGAGCAGTTCTTC.

The chain links TRBV5-4 to TRBJ2-5, with TRBD1 matching over 8 bases. The CDR3 spans 17 residues. Germline CDR1 reads SGHNT; CDR2 reads YYREEE (reference sequence). V lost 7 bases, J lost 3 bases, and 17 bases stayed unmatched. The CDR3 coding sequence is TGTGCCAGCGCCTCTGGGGTTCCAGGGGGCTTCGAAGAGACCCAGTACTTC. Residues: CASASGVPGGFEETQYF. The variable domain in full, completed from reference TRBV5-4 and TRBJ2-5, reads ETGVTQSPTHLIKTRGQQVTLRCSSQSGHNTVSWYQQALGQGPQFIFQYYREEENGRGNFPPRFSGLQFPNYSSELNVNALELDDSALYLCASASGVPGGFEETQYFGPGTRLLVL.

The chain is built from TRBV20-1 and TRBJ1-4; D might be TRBD1 (6 bases). Deletions cut 6 bases from V and 10 bases from J, with 18 bases between. CDR3 size: 13 residues. Germline V CDR1 and CDR2: DFQATT, SNEGSKA (reference sequence). The CDR3 nucleotides are TGCAGTGCCCAAGGGGGGAGTGGGGGAAAACTGTTTTTT. Its protein is CSAQGGSGGKLFF.

This chain uses TRBV7-9 with TRBJ1-1; 8 nucleotides align to TRBD1. This CDR3 contains 13 residues. V gave up 6 bases and J gave up 0 bases; unmatched junction bases: 0. Germline V lookup: CDR1 SEHNR, CDR2 FQNEAQ (reference sequence). CDR3 sequence: CASRDRVNTEAFF. The DNA of the CDR3 is TGTGCCAGCAGGGACAGGGTGAACACTGAAGCTTTCTTT.

The CDR3 sequence: CASAPGSPDTQYF. In DNA form, the CDR3 reads TGCGCCAGTGCCCCGGGCAGCCCAGATACGCAGTATTTT. The J gene is TRBJ2-3, the V gene TRBV5-1, with D unresolved. CDR3 length: 13 amino acids. Germline-derived CDR1 and CDR2 are SGHRS and YFSETQ. The V end lost 8 bases, the J end lost 4 bases, and 14 bases lay between the germline ends.

The chain employs TRBV12-3 or TRBV12-4 and TRBJ2-1; no definite D call. V shed 1 base and J shed 9 bases, with 10 bases lying between them. This CDR3 region has 13 residues. CDR3 DNA: TGTGCCAGCAGTTTAGGATCCAGGAGTGAGCAGTTCTTC. It yields the protein CASSLGSRSEQFF.

This clonotype showed up just a few times. V gene TRBV7-2 combines with J gene TRBJ2-1; D gene ambiguous. Trimming pared 3 bases from V and 7 bases from J, leaving 4 bases between. The CDR3 length is 11 residues. Germline lookup yields CDR1 SGHTA and CDR2 FQGNSA. The CDR3: CASSFRNEQFF. The CDR3 DNA reads TGTGCCAGCAGCTTTCGGAATGAGCAGTTCTTC.

The chain joins TRBV20-1 to TRBJ1-3; no clear D gene. The V end lost 0 bases, the J end lost 1 base, and 7 bases lay between the germline ends. The CDR3 extends over 14 amino acids. From germline, CDR1 is DFQATT and CDR2 SNEGSKA (reference sequence). CDR3 DNA: TGCAGTGCTAGAGATCCCCCTTCTGGAAACACCATATATTTT. It is translated as CSARDPPSGNTIYF.

The J gene is TRBJ2-7, the V gene TRBV5-1, with 8 bases matching TRBD2. Germline trimming cut 4 bases from V and 5 bases from J; bases unmatched to any gene: 11. Looked up from germline, CDR1 is SGHRS and CDR2 is YFSETQ. The CDR3 consists of 15 residues. The CDR3: CASSPPGGGWDEQYF. Here the CDR3 DNA reads TGCGCCAGCAGCCCCCCCGGGGGGGGTTGGGACGAGCAGTACTTC.

The CDR3 DNA is TGCAGTGCTCCTCACCTCTTGGGGGGGGGAGATACGCAGTATTTT. It yields the protein CSAPHLLGGGDTQYF. This sequence joins TRBV20-1 and TRBJ2-3, with 7 bases aligning to TRBD2. This CDR3 contains 15 residues. V lost 5 bases and J lost 5; bases outside the gene matches: 13. In germline, CDR1 is DFQATT, CDR2 SNEGSKA (reference sequence).

J is TRBJ2-4 and V is TRBV7-8; 12 bases fit TRBD2. Germline loops: CDR1 SGHVS, CDR2 FQNEAQ. This CDR3 is 14 amino acids long. V lost 5 bases, J lost 6 bases, and 2 bases stayed unmatched. CDR3 in amino acids: CASSRLAGVNIQYF. CDR3 DNA sequence: TGTGCCAGCAGCCGACTAGCGGGAGTAAACATTCAGTACTTC.

The chain employs TRBV5-6 and TRBJ1-4; D gene unclear. Germline lookup yields CDR1 SGHDT and CDR2 YYEEEE. The length of the CDR3 is 14 residues. V gave up 3 bases and J gave up 3 bases, with 9 bases separating them. The CDR3: CASSSGYPNEKLFF. DNA for the CDR3: TGTGCCAGCAGCTCGGGGTATCCTAATGAAAAACTGTTTTTT. The full variable domain, rest sourced from reference TRBV5-6 and TRBJ1-4, is DAGVTQSPTHLIKTRGQQVTLRCSPKSGHDTVSWYQQALGQGPQFIFQYYEEEERQRGNFPDRFSGHQFPNYSSELNVNALLLGDSALYLCASSSGYPNEKLFFGSGTQLSVL.

The gene calls are TRBV20-1 and TRBJ2-7, with 7 bases fitting TRBD2. The CDR3 runs to 16 residues. V gave up 1 base and J gave up 0 bases; unmatched junction bases: 9. CDR1 DFQATT and CDR2 SNEGSKA come from the germline V gene (reference sequence). As DNA, the CDR3 is TGCAGTGCTAGAGCGATTCTAGCGGCCAGCTCCTACGAGCAGTACTTC. It codes for CSARAILAASSYEQYF.

The chain uses TRBV20-1 and TRBJ1-1; maybe TRBD1 (5 bases). The CDR3 has 12 amino acids. Trimming took off 5 bases at V and 3 bases at J, with 10 bases between the two ends. Germline CDR1 is DFQATT and CDR2 is SNEGSKA (reference sequence). CDR3 residues: CSAFRGDTEAFF. DNA of the CDR3: TGCAGTGCTTTCCGGGGGGACACTGAAGCTTTCTTT.

CDR3 loop: CASSRWKGTSGYNEQFF. In nucleotides, the CDR3 is TGTGCCAGCTCCCGATGGAAGGGGACTAGCGGTTACAATGAGCAGTTCTTC. The rearrangement joins TRBV18 to TRBJ2-1, with 11 bases matching TRBD2. The CDR3 has 17 residues. Unmatched junction bases numbered 11, after V lost 6 bases and J lost 4 bases. Germline-derived CDR1 and CDR2 are KGHSH and LQKENI.

The rearrangement links TRBV12-3 or TRBV12-4 to TRBJ2-3; D remains ambiguous. This CDR3 spans 16 amino acids. V was shortened by 1 base and J by 0 bases, with 11 bases between the two germline ends. The CDR3 nucleotides are TGTGCCAGCAGTTTAGTGCACGGTGCTAGCACAGATACGCAGTATTTT. Its protein is CASSLVHGASTDTQYF.

On this clonotype: An end of the junction does not agree with germline; a read error may underlie this. The rearrangement links TRBV20-1 to TRBJ2-7; D not certain. The CDR3 sequence is 15 residues long. The germline V gene has CDR1 DFQATT and CDR2 SNEGSKA (reference sequence). The CDR3: CSARDSAQPSHEQYF. The CDR3 DNA reads TGCAGTGCTAGAGATTCGGCCCAACCCTCCCACGAGCAGTACTTC.

The rearrangement links TRBV29-1 to TRBJ1-1; unclear D gene. The CDR3 contains 14 residues. Germline CDR1 is SQVTM and CDR2 is ANQGSEA. Trimming cost V 6 bases and J 0 bases, with 14 bases left between them. Here the CDR3 DNA reads TGCAGCGTCCGGGGTCGGTTTGTGAACACTGAAGCTTTCTTT. Its protein product is CSVRGRFVNTEAFF.

CDR3 nucleotides: TGCGCCAGCAGCTTGGGGGCAGGCGGCAATGAGCAGTTCTTC. Translated: CASSLGAGGNEQFF. The chain combines TRBV5-1 with TRBJ2-1; D unclear. CDR1 SGHRS and CDR2 YFSETQ come from the germline V gene. V lost 0 bases to trimming and J lost 6 bases, with 10 bases between them. The CDR3 spans 14 residues.

As DNA, the CDR3 is TGCGCCAGCAGCTTGGCCCCTAGCGGGAGGGCCGAAGATACGCAGTATTTT. Translating it yields CASSLAPSGRAEDTQYF. The chain has TRBV5-1 and TRBJ2-3; TRBD2 matches at 12 bases. Germline CDR1 and CDR2: SGHRS and YFSETQ. CDR3 length: 17 residues. V lost 0 bases, J lost 5 bases, and 7 bases stayed unmatched.

J is TRBJ1-2 and V is TRBV4-1, with TRBD1 identical over 9 bases. J was trimmed by 5 bases and V by 2 bases; bases with no gene match: 9. CDR1 is MGHRA, CDR2 YSYEKL, per germline. The CDR3 is made up of 16 amino acids. The CDR3 loop is CASSQPRQGERYGYTF. The CDR3 DNA is TGCGCCAGCAGCCAACCACGACAGGGGGAAAGGTATGGCTACACCTTC.